A selection of T cell receptor beta chains follows, all from one sample in a study of vaccination and CD4 T cells after COVID-19. TCRdb redid the calling of the PCR reads with MiXCR, one entry per CDR3 protein. Among 20,000 or so distinct CDR3 sequences listed, approximately 52% were seen once. Antigens of these TCRs are unknown. The specimen was CD4+ T cells from blood, cultured in vitro, collected after SARS-CoV-2 vaccination. The receptors shown here come from a human donor who had recovered from COVID-19. CDR3s include the opening cysteine and the closing phenylalanine or tryptophan. The order of the fields is D gene, V gene, J gene, clone size, CDR3 protein, CDR3 DNA. D genes are given only for firm matches. Clone size is given for some rows only: seen once, a few or many times, or a class if the clone is expanded.

D gene: .
V gene: TRBV20-1
J gene: TRBJ2-7
clone size: .
CDR3 protein: CSARLGGPYEQYF
CDR3 DNA: TGCAGTGCTAGATTGGGGGGACCCTACGAGCAGTACTTC

D gene: TRBD2
V gene: TRBV6-5
J gene: TRBJ2-1
clone size: few
CDR3 protein: CASSSPSGTSPFF
CDR3 DNA: TGTGCCAGCAGTTCCCCTAGCGGGACCTCGCCGTTCTTC

D gene: .
V gene: TRBV5-1
J gene: TRBJ1-1
clone size: once
CDR3 protein: CASSEWTPESGTEAFF
CDR3 DNA: TGCGCCAGCAGCGAATGGACACCGGAGAGTGGCACTGAAGCTTTCTTT

D gene: .
V gene: TRBV27
J gene: TRBJ1-2
clone size: few
CDR3 protein: CASGTIRASGYTF
CDR3 DNA: TGTGCCAGCGGCACAATCAGGGCGTCGGGCTACACCTTC

D gene: .
V gene: TRBV6-2/TRBV6-3
J gene: TRBJ1-2
clone size: .
CDR3 protein: CASSNYRTTGLYYGYTF
CDR3 DNA: TGTGCCAGCAGCAATTACCGTACGACAGGCCTTTACTATGGCTACACCTTC

D gene: TRBD1
V gene: TRBV7-8
J gene: TRBJ1-2
clone size: .
CDR3 protein: CASSPRTGGSNYGYTF
CDR3 DNA: TGTGCCAGCAGCCCCCGGACAGGGGGTTCCAACTATGGCTACACCTTC

D gene: .
V gene: TRBV6-5
J gene: TRBJ2-7
clone size: once
CDR3 protein: CASSYSSTGTVSYEQYF
CDR3 DNA: TGTGCCAGCAGTTACTCGAGTACGGGGACGGTCTCCTACGAGCAGTACTTC

D gene: TRBD2
V gene: TRBV5-1
J gene: TRBJ2-5
clone size: .
CDR3 protein: CASHLAGVQETQYF
CDR3 DNA: TGCGCCAGCCATCTAGCGGGGGTCCAAGAGACCCAGTACTTC

D gene: TRBD2
V gene: TRBV20-1
J gene: TRBJ2-5
clone size: few
CDR3 protein: CSASPPSGSMEETQYF
CDR3 DNA: TGCAGTGCTAGCCCCCCTAGCGGGAGTATGGAAGAGACCCAGTACTTC

D gene: .
V gene: TRBV20-1
J gene: TRBJ1-2
clone size: .
CDR3 protein: CSARDQTGYGYTF
CDR3 DNA: TGCAGTGCTAGAGATCAGACAGGTTATGGCTACACCTTC

D gene: .
V gene: TRBV21-1
J gene: TRBJ1-3
clone size: .
CDR3 protein: CASSKSDRGNTIYF
CDR3 DNA: TGTGCCAGCAGCAAATCGGACAGGGGAAACACCATATATTTT

D gene: .
V gene: TRBV7-2
J gene: TRBJ2-7
clone size: .
CDR3 protein: CASSLTGTYEQYF
CDR3 DNA: TGTGCCAGCAGCTTGACAGGAACCTACGAGCAGTACTTC

D gene: TRBD1
V gene: TRBV4-3
J gene: TRBJ1-2
clone size: .
CDR3 protein: CASSQAGTGDSYGYTF
CDR3 DNA: TGCGCCAGCAGCCAAGCCGGGACAGGGGATTCCTATGGCTACACCTTC

D gene: TRBD2
V gene: TRBV20-1
J gene: TRBJ2-5
clone size: few
CDR3 protein: CSARAASGQETQYF
CDR3 DNA: TGCAGTGCTAGAGCGGCTAGCGGACAAGAGACCCAGTACTTC

D gene: TRBD1
V gene: TRBV27
J gene: TRBJ1-1
clone size: .
CDR3 protein: CASSPGQRTTEAFF
CDR3 DNA: TGTGCCAGCAGTCCGGGACAGAGGACAACTGAAGCTTTCTTT

D gene: .
V gene: TRBV7-8
J gene: TRBJ2-6
clone size: .
CDR3 protein: CASSLQRIPGANVLTF
CDR3 DNA: TGTGCCAGCAGCTTACAAAGGATACCTGGGGCCAACGTCCTGACTTTC

D gene: TRBD1
V gene: TRBV20-1
J gene: TRBJ2-7
clone size: .
CDR3 protein: CSAEDTGTGGYGSYEQYF
CDR3 DNA: TGCAGTGCGGAGGACACCGGGACAGGGGGATATGGGTCCTACGAGCAGTACTTC

D gene: .
V gene: TRBV29-1
J gene: TRBJ1-2
clone size: once
CDR3 protein: CSVEEALAGGYTF
CDR3 DNA: TGCAGCGTTGAAGAGGCCCTAGCGGGCGGCTACACCTTC

D gene: .
V gene: TRBV7-2
J gene: TRBJ1-3
clone size: .
CDR3 protein: CASSFGYGNTIYF
CDR3 DNA: TGTGCTAGCAGCTTCGGGTATGGGAACACCATATATTTT

D gene: .
V gene: TRBV5-4
J gene: TRBJ2-7
clone size: .
CDR3 protein: CASSYRDKSYEQYF
CDR3 DNA: TGTGCCAGCAGCTACCGGGACAAAAGCTACGAGCAGTACTTC

D gene: TRBD1
V gene: TRBV11-2
J gene: TRBJ1-1
clone size: .
CDR3 protein: CASSFWDRDTEAFF
CDR3 DNA: TGTGCCAGCAGCTTCTGGGACAGGGACACTGAAGCTTTCTTT

D gene: .
V gene: TRBV4-3
J gene: TRBJ2-3
clone size: .
CDR3 protein: CASSQENRVADTQYF
CDR3 DNA: TGCGCCAGCAGCCAGGAAAACAGGGTAGCAGATACGCAGTATTTT

D gene: .
V gene: TRBV6-1
J gene: TRBJ1-1
clone size: few
CDR3 protein: CASRWGGDTEAFF
CDR3 DNA: TGTGCCAGCAGGTGGGGTGGGGACACTGAAGCTTTCTTT

D gene: TRBD1
V gene: TRBV7-2
J gene: TRBJ1-2
clone size: .
CDR3 protein: CASRQGQDNYGYTF
CDR3 DNA: TGTGCCAGCAGACAAGGACAGGATAACTATGGCTACACCTTC

D gene: TRBD2
V gene: TRBV7-2
J gene: TRBJ2-1
clone size: .
CDR3 protein: CASSLVLAVGNEQFF
CDR3 DNA: TGTGCCAGCAGCTTGGTCCTAGCGGTTGGCAATGAGCAGTTCTTC

D gene: TRBD2
V gene: TRBV5-4
J gene: TRBJ2-3
clone size: .
CDR3 protein: CASSPPLAGGTDTQYF
CDR3 DNA: TGTGCCAGCAGCCCACCCCTAGCGGGGGGAACAGATACGCAGTATTTT

D gene: TRBD2
V gene: TRBV28
J gene: TRBJ2-1
clone size: .
CDR3 protein: CASSSGTSGPFVHEQFF
CDR3 DNA: TGTGCCAGCAGTTCCGGGACTAGCGGTCCCTTTGTCCATGAGCAGTTCTTC

D gene: TRBD1
V gene: TRBV30
J gene: TRBJ2-5
clone size: .
CDR3 protein: CAWSVSGQAKRPQYF
CDR3 DNA: TGTGCCTGGAGTGTTTCGGGACAGGCCAAGAGACCCCAGTACTTC

D gene: TRBD1
V gene: TRBV19
J gene: TRBJ2-5
clone size: few
CDR3 protein: CASSDGQGRETQYF
CDR3 DNA: TGTGCCAGTAGTGACGGACAGGGGCGGGAGACCCAGTACTTC

D gene: TRBD2
V gene: TRBV5-1
J gene: TRBJ2-5
clone size: .
CDR3 protein: CASSLGLADRQETQYF
CDR3 DNA: TGCGCCAGCAGCTTGGGACTAGCCGATAGACAAGAGACCCAGTACTTC

D gene: .
V gene: TRBV7-8
J gene: TRBJ1-5
clone size: few
CDR3 protein: CASSLAEGHSNQPQHF
CDR3 DNA: TGTGCCAGCAGCTTAGCGGAGGGGCATAGCAATCAGCCCCAGCATTTT

D gene: .
V gene: TRBV6-2/TRBV6-3
J gene: TRBJ2-3
clone size: .
CDR3 protein: CASSYKGYTQYF
CDR3 DNA: TGTGCCAGCAGTTACAAGGGATATACGCAGTATTTT

D gene: TRBD1
V gene: TRBV15
J gene: TRBJ1-5
clone size: few
CDR3 protein: CATSRNLPGQGGQPQHF
CDR3 DNA: TGTGCCACCAGCAGAAATCTCCCTGGACAGGGGGGGCAGCCCCAGCATTTT

D gene: .
V gene: TRBV12-3/TRBV12-4
J gene: TRBJ1-2
clone size: .
CDR3 protein: CASSLTGGSSGYTF
CDR3 DNA: TGTGCCAGCAGTTTAACAGGAGGGTCAAGTGGCTACACCTTC

D gene: TRBD1
V gene: TRBV6-1
J gene: TRBJ1-2
clone size: few
CDR3 protein: CASSEGDRGSIYNYGYTF
CDR3 DNA: TGTGCCAGCAGTGAGGGGGACAGGGGCTCAATTTATAACTATGGCTACACCTTC

D gene: .
V gene: TRBV20-1
J gene: TRBJ1-4
clone size: .
CDR3 protein: CSAREPGGPNEKLFF
CDR3 DNA: TGCAGTGCTAGAGAGCCGGGAGGACCTAATGAAAAACTGTTTTTT

D gene: TRBD2
V gene: TRBV27
J gene: TRBJ2-1
clone size: .
CDR3 protein: CASSLSTGLAGYNEQFF
CDR3 DNA: TGTGCCAGCAGCTTGTCGACGGGACTAGCGGGGTACAATGAGCAGTTCTTC

D gene: TRBD1
V gene: TRBV20-1
J gene: TRBJ2-1
clone size: few
CDR3 protein: CSARWPGGRSYNEQFF
CDR3 DNA: TGCAGTGCTAGGTGGCCAGGGGGTCGCTCCTACAATGAGCAGTTCTTC

D gene: .
V gene: TRBV19
J gene: TRBJ1-1
clone size: .
CDR3 protein: CASSGGTGPLTTEAFF
CDR3 DNA: TGTGCCAGTAGCGGGGGGACCGGGCCCCTGACCACTGAAGCTTTCTTT

D gene: TRBD2
V gene: TRBV7-1
J gene: TRBJ2-1
clone size: .
CDR3 protein: CASSLVSSGYNEQFF
CDR3 DNA: TGTGCCAGCAGCTTAGTGTCTAGCGGCTACAATGAGCAGTTCTTC

D gene: TRBD1
V gene: TRBV2
J gene: TRBJ1-2
clone size: few
CDR3 protein: CARRQGGTYGYTF
CDR3 DNA: TGTGCCAGACGGCAGGGGGGTACCTATGGCTACACCTTC

D gene: TRBD1
V gene: TRBV27
J gene: TRBJ1-2
clone size: .
CDR3 protein: CASRRPGQGNYGYTF
CDR3 DNA: TGTGCCAGCAGACGACCGGGACAGGGGAACTATGGCTACACCTTC

D gene: .
V gene: TRBV7-9
J gene: TRBJ2-1
clone size: .
CDR3 protein: CASSQRVGEQFF
CDR3 DNA: TGCGCCAGCAGCCAAAGGGTAGGCGAGCAGTTCTTC

D gene: TRBD2
V gene: TRBV7-2
J gene: TRBJ2-1
clone size: .
CDR3 protein: CASSPTRAGAGSEQFF
CDR3 DNA: TGTGCCAGCAGCCCCACCCGAGCGGGGGCGGGAAGTGAGCAGTTCTTC

D gene: TRBD1
V gene: TRBV20-1
J gene: TRBJ2-3
clone size: few
CDR3 protein: CSARDRPSTDTQYF
CDR3 DNA: TGCAGTGCCCGGGACAGACCTAGCACAGATACGCAGTATTTT

D gene: .
V gene: TRBV28
J gene: TRBJ1-2
clone size: .
CDR3 protein: CASSSSGEGHPGYTF
CDR3 DNA: TGTGCCAGCAGTTCCTCTGGTGAAGGGCATCCTGGCTACACCTTC